This TCR beta chain was retrieved from a study of human T cells and chemical hapten exposure. Whole blood that had not been fractionated was the source of extracted total RNA. TCRdb independently ran MiXCR on the 5' RACE reads; one entry per CDR3 protein. The sample contains 95,000 to 120,000 distinct CDR3 sequences, approximately 20% of which appear only once. This CDR3 contains 13 residues. Germline V lookup: CDR1 MDHEN, CDR2 SYDVKM. Trimming removed 9 bases from V and 6 bases from J, with 14 bases in between. This chain joins TRBV28 and TRBJ2-2, with unresolved D. The source is a human donor in good health. Written as DNA, the CDR3 is TGTGCCAGTCGGATGTCCCCACCCGGGGAGCTGTTTTTT. Translating it yields CASRMSPPGELFF.